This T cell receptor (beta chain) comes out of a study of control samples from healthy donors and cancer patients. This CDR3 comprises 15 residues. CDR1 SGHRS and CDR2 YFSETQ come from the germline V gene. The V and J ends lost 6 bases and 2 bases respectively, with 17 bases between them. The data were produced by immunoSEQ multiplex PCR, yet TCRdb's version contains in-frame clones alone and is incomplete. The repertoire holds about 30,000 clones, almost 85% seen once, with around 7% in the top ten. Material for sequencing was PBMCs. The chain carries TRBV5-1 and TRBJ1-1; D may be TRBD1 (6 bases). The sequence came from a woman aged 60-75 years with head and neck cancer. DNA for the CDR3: TGCGCCAGCAAAGGGCGAGGGGGACTCAACACTGAAGCTTTCTTT. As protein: CASKGRGGLNTEAFF.